The 25 T cell receptor beta chains below were found in one sample sequenced in a study of T-cell reconstitution after alpha-beta-depleted transplantation in children (dated by TCRdb to between 2015 and 2016). Receptor amplification or capture employed PCR. Sequencing was performed on an Illumina HiSeq 2500. Molecular barcoding was employed in the preparation of TCR libraries, with unique molecular identifiers being used to normalize TCRbeta repertoire quantification. The raw public data were reprocessed by TCRdb itself: fastp quality trimming at Q25, MiXCR clonotype calling, in-frame beta chains only. Rows with a matching CDR3 protein are joined into one entry that keeps the most common DNA and genes. Present in this sample are some 460,000 distinct CDR3 sequences, around 16% of which were seen just once. Jointly, the top ten make up approximately 29% of the sample. In the paper's terms, the treatment or condition label means: allogeneic hematopoietic cell transplantation with graft depleted of TCRalphabeta T cells and CD19 B cells.

The sequences come from PBMCs, mostly from graft donor cells, collected 360 days after TCRalphabeta/CD19-depleted stem cell transplant. Receptor source: a boy younger than two who had a stem cell transplant for Wiskott-Aldrich syndrome, so the T cells may come from the graft donor.

In its sample, this clonotype was seen a few times. The J gene is TRBJ2-2, the V gene TRBV6-5, with 7 nucleotides matching TRBD2. V was clipped by 1 base and J by 1 base; unmatched bases: 12. The CDR3 runs to 19 residues. CDR1 MNHEY and CDR2 SVGAGI come from the germline V gene. In DNA form, the CDR3 reads TGTGCCAGCAGTTACTACGGGGGGAGGGGAACAAAGAACACCGGGGAGCTGTTTTTT. Translated: CASSYYGGRGTKNTGELFF.

The chain combines TRBV6-5 with TRBJ2-1; the D gene is possibly TRBD2 (6 bases). Per germline, CDR1 MNHEY and CDR2 SVGAGI. The germline V and J ends were trimmed by 4 bases and 6 bases, with 16 bases remaining between them. The length of the CDR3 is 15 residues. The CDR3 sequence: CASSFPGLAANEQFF. CDR3 bases: TGTGCCAGCAGTTTTCCGGGTTTAGCGGCCAATGAGCAGTTCTTC.

The CDR3 protein is CATSRAKGAGNEQYF. CDR3 DNA: TGTGCCACCAGCAGAGCAAAGGGGGCGGGTAACGAGCAGTACTTC. The J gene is TRBJ2-7, the V gene TRBV15, with TRBD1 matching 7 bases. V was pared by 1 base and J by 5 bases, with 8 bases of the junction left unmatched. Germline values: CDR1 LNHNV, CDR2 YYDKDF (reference sequence). The CDR3 loop spans 15 amino acids.

This clonotype was seen a few times. V usage is TRBV5-1 and J usage is TRBJ2-2, with 14 bases matching TRBD2. Germline loops: CDR1 SGHRS, CDR2 YFSETQ. The ends lost 2 bases at V and 4 bases at J; junction bases unmatched: 10. This CDR3 contains 19 residues. CDR3 amino acids: CASSFMGLAGEMGTGELFF. The CDR3 region has the DNA TGCGCCAGCAGCTTTATGGGACTAGCGGGAGAGATGGGCACCGGGGAGCTGTTTTTT.

The chain recombines TRBV12-3 or TRBV12-4 with TRBJ2-7; D remains unclear. CDR3 length: 17 amino acids. V lost 6 bases and J lost 1, with 22 bases in between. The CDR3 is CASSPPPVAVGSYEQYF. CDR3 in DNA: TGTGCCAGCAGCCCCCCCCCGGTGGCAGTCGGGTCCTACGAGCAGTACTTC.

The genes are TRBV20-1 and TRBJ2-7; 7 positions match TRBD2. CDR1 and CDR2 from the germline V gene are DFQATT and SNEGSKA (reference sequence). CDR3 length: 13 residues. With V trimmed by 5 bases and J by 2 bases, 6 bases remained unmatched. In DNA form, the CDR3 reads TGCAGTGCTGGGGCGGGGGAAACCTACGAGCAGTACTTC. It encodes CSAGAGETYEQYF.

The V gene is TRBV5-1, the J gene TRBJ2-7, with TRBD1 matching 9 bases. J was trimmed by 3 bases and V by 4 bases; bases with no gene match: 8. This CDR3 is built from 15 residues. In germline, CDR1 is SGHRS, CDR2 YFSETQ. The CDR3 spells CASSPRQGVSYEQYF. The CDR3 nucleotides read TGCGCCAGCAGCCCGCGACAGGGGGTCAGCTACGAGCAGTACTTC.

The V call is TRBV5-1, the J call TRBJ2-1; TRBD2 might be the D (6 bases). Trimming pared 0 bases from V and 5 bases from J, leaving 15 bases between. CDR3 size: 16 residues. From germline, CDR1 is SGHRS and CDR2 YFSETQ. The CDR3 region has the DNA TGCGCCAGCAGCTTGGACGCGACTAGATACAACAATGAGCAGTTCTTC. The encoded protein is CASSLDATRYNNEQFF.

The table lists this clonotype with a few counts. The chain combines TRBV3-1 with TRBJ2-1; 8 nucleotides line up with TRBD1. With 4 bases clipped from V and 7 bases from J, the junction kept 9 bases outside the gene matches. Germline V gives CDR1 LGHDT, CDR2 YNNKEL (reference sequence). This CDR3 comprises 15 residues. CDR3 DNA sequence: TGTGCCAGCAGCCCGCGGACAGGGTCGAGGAATGAGCAGTTCTTC. Translating it yields CASSPRTGSRNEQFF.

The table lists this clonotype with a few counts. The CDR3 sequence is CASSQEPRPKEALHNEQFF. The CDR3 DNA is TGCGCCAGCAGCCAAGAGCCCCGCCCGAAAGAGGCCTTACACAATGAGCAGTTCTTC. The chain is built from TRBV4-1 and TRBJ2-1; D is unclear. V lost 0 bases and J lost 5, with 23 bases in between. The CDR3 totals 19 residues. Germline-derived CDR1 and CDR2 are MGHRA and YSYEKL.

This clonotype was counted a few times. V and J are TRBV12-3 or TRBV12-4 and TRBJ2-1, with 9 nucleotides matching TRBD2. Trimming removed 5 bases from V and 6 bases from J; junction bases left unmatched: 5. The CDR3 length is 14 residues. CDR3 bases: TGTGCCAGCAGTAGACTAGCGGAGATCAATGAGCAGTTCTTC. It specifies CASSRLAEINEQFF.

The chain employs TRBV7-2 and TRBJ1-3; a weak D match, TRBD1 (5 bases). The CDR3 loop spans 17 amino acids. The ends were cut back, 1 base at V and 0 bases at J, with 13 bases in the middle. Germline V gene lookup returns CDR1 SGHTA and CDR2 FQGNSA. The CDR3, as DNA: TGTGCCAGCAGCTTAGTCGCAGGGATGATCTCTGGAAACACCATATATTTT. Its protein is CASSLVAGMISGNTIYF.

This clonotype was found many times. The chain is built from TRBV24-1 and TRBJ1-5, with D perhaps matching TRBD1 (5 bases). Looked up from germline, CDR1 is KGHDR and CDR2 is SFDVKD. The ends were cut back, 5 bases at V and 6 bases at J, with 13 bases in the middle. The CDR3 totals 14 residues. CDR3 amino acids: CATSAGLGGQPQHF. The CDR3 DNA follows: TGTGCCACCAGTGCAGGGCTAGGAGGTCAGCCCCAGCATTTT.

This clonotype turned up a few times. This chain connects TRBV10-3 to TRBJ2-5, with 13 bases fitting TRBD2. V was pared by 3 bases and J by 5 bases, with 3 bases of the junction left unmatched. The germline V gene encodes CDR1 ENHRY and CDR2 SYGVKD. This CDR3 comprises 15 residues. The CDR3: CAISDPTSGRETQYF. CDR3 sequence (DNA): TGTGCCATCAGTGACCCGACTAGCGGGAGGGAGACCCAGTACTTC.

V is TRBV5-1 and J is TRBJ2-3; 7 positions match TRBD1. The V gene end was trimmed by 4 bases and the J gene end by 2 bases; junction bases not matched to a gene: 4. This CDR3 is built from 14 residues. Germline assignment: CDR1 SGHRS and CDR2 YFSETQ. The DNA of the CDR3 is TGCGCCAGCAGCCCACAGGGGTCCACAGATACGCAGTATTTT. As protein: CASSPQGSTDTQYF.

The rearrangement uses TRBV5-1 and TRBJ2-2; 7 bases fit TRBD1. CDR3 length: 15 amino acids. The J segment lost 4 bases and the V segment lost 1 base, leaving 4 bases of the junction unmatched. CDR1 is SGHRS, CDR2 YFSETQ, per germline. Here the CDR3 DNA reads TGCGCCAGCAGCTTGACAGGGGTGTTCACCGGGGAGCTGTTTTTT. Its translation: CASSLTGVFTGELFF.

The J gene is TRBJ2-3, the V gene TRBV30; D remains ambiguous. This CDR3 contains 14 residues. V was shortened by 0 bases and J by 3 bases, with 10 bases between the two germline ends. CDR1 and CDR2 from the germline V gene are GTSNPN and SVGIG (reference sequence). This CDR3 reads CAWSVRHRTDTQYF. CDR3 coding DNA: TGTGCCTGGAGTGTACGGCATAGAACAGATACGCAGTATTTT.

The genes are TRBV12-3 or TRBV12-4 and TRBJ2-5, with 7 bases aligning to TRBD1. The CDR3 length is 14 residues. The V gene end was trimmed by 2 bases and the J gene end by 9 bases; junction bases not matched to a gene: 9. The CDR3: CASSLSEQGFAQYF. Here the CDR3 DNA reads TGTGCCAGCAGTTTAAGCGAACAGGGGTTTGCCCAGTACTTC.

The table lists this clonotype with a few counts. The chain has TRBV18 and TRBJ2-7; D ambiguous. The germline V and J ends were trimmed by 2 bases and 3 bases, with 11 bases remaining between them. This CDR3 region has 14 residues. CDR1 and CDR2 (germline): KGHSH, LQKENI. The CDR3 reads CASSPGVPLYEQYF. Written as DNA, the CDR3 is TGTGCCAGCTCACCAGGCGTCCCCCTCTACGAGCAGTACTTC. The entire variable domain, with the rest obtained from reference TRBV18 and TRBJ2-7, is as follows: NAGVMQNPRHLVRRRGQEARLRCSPMKGHSHVYWYRQLPEEGLKFMVYLQKENIIDESGMPKERFSAEFPKEGPSILRIQQVVRGDSAAYFCASSPGVPLYEQYFGPGTRLTVT.

This clonotype was detected a few times. The chain carries TRBV5-1 and TRBJ1-2; no reliable D call. The V gene's germline CDR1 is SGHRS and CDR2 YFSETQ. The CDR3 spans 16 residues. V was shortened by 1 base and J by 4 bases, with 17 bases between the two germline ends. The CDR3 region is CASSLFDGERGYGYTF. The DNA for the CDR3 is TGCGCCAGCAGCTTGTTCGATGGGGAACGAGGCTATGGCTACACCTTC.

The gene calls are TRBV7-2 and TRBJ2-7; D is uncertain. Trimming stripped 3 bases from V and 5 bases from J, with 11 bases between. Germline V CDR1 and CDR2: SGHTA, FQGNSA. The CDR3 has 13 residues. This CDR3 is CASSFGPKDEQYF. The DNA for the CDR3 is TGTGCCAGCAGCTTCGGCCCGAAGGACGAGCAGTACTTC.

This clonotype was recorded many times. This chain links TRBV20-1 with TRBJ2-7, with 10 bases fitting TRBD1. CDR1 is DFQATT, CDR2 SNEGSKA, per germline (reference sequence). With V trimmed by 5 bases and J by 3 bases, 4 bases remained unmatched. The CDR3 totals 13 residues. CDR3 DNA sequence: TGCAGTGCTGGCCGGGACAGGGGCTACGAGCAGTACTTC. Its protein product is CSAGRDRGYEQYF.

This clonotype was seen a few times. The chain combines TRBV10-3 with TRBJ2-3; D possibly corresponds to TRBD2 (5 bases). Germline CDR1 ENHRY, CDR2 SYGVKD. Between the trimmed V and J ends, which lost 6 bases and 3 bases, there was a span of 16 bases. This CDR3 contains 15 residues. The CDR3 is CAISLSAPQTDTQYF. Here the CDR3 DNA reads TGTGCCATCAGCCTTAGCGCCCCTCAGACAGATACGCAGTATTTT.

The chain combines TRBV5-6 with TRBJ2-2; D is ambiguous. Looked up from germline, CDR1 is SGHDT and CDR2 is YYEEEE. Trimming left V 5 bases short and J 0 bases short, with 8 bases between. The CDR3 consists of 14 residues. The chain's CDR3 is CASRRQPNTGELFF. The CDR3 DNA sequence: TGTGCCAGCAGGCGACAACCGAACACCGGGGAGCTGTTTTTT. The full variable domain, its missing parts supplied by reference TRBV5-6 and TRBJ2-2, is DAGVTQSPTHLIKTRGQQVTLRCSPKSGHDTVSWYQQALGQGPQFIFQYYEEEERQRGNFPDRFSGHQFPNYSSELNVNALLLGDSALYLCASRRQPNTGELFFGEGSRLTVL.

This clonotype came up a few times. V and J are TRBV20-1 and TRBJ2-2; weak D call: TRBD1 (5 bases). The germline CDR1 and CDR2 sequences are DFQATT and SNEGSKA (reference sequence). V shed 2 bases and J shed 2 bases, with 12 bases lying between them. The length of the CDR3 is 15 residues. In nucleotides, the CDR3 is TGCAGTGCTAGAAACCCCAGGGCCAACACCGGGGAGCTGTTTTTT. Protein: CSARNPRANTGELFF.